This passage covers 7 T cell receptor beta chains from one sample sequenced in a study of T cell responses to AZD1222 COVID-19 vaccine (dated by TCRdb to 2020 to 2023). The library relied on the immunoSEQ multiplex PCR assay. The source is immuneACCESS, and TCRdb retained only in-frame sequences with V and J called. Part of the clones is not carried over; for the studies checked, unresolved V genes explain less than half of this, and the remainder is unexplained. This sample gives more than 80,000 clones in total; roughly 87% of them show up just once. The ten largest clones take up roughly 6% of the sample. Reading the label with the study, this specimen's time point is: baseline before first vaccination. The specimen was peripheral blood, collected on day 0 of AZD1222 vaccination. These receptors all come from an adult in good health.

This chain links TRBV28 with TRBJ2-3; D perhaps matches TRBD1 (6 bases). CDR3 length equals 14 residues. V lost 7 bases and J lost 0, with 11 bases in between. Per the germline V gene, CDR1 is MDHEN and CDR2 is SYDVKM. The CDR3 DNA sequence: TGTGCCAGCAAGGGGACATTAAGCACAGATACGCAGTATTTT. Its translation: CASKGTLSTDTQYF.

This chain connects TRBV5-1 to TRBJ2-2, with 8 positions matching TRBD2. The CDR3 totals 16 residues. The germline V gene encodes CDR1 SGHRS and CDR2 YFSETQ. V was pared by 0 bases and J by 0 bases, with 1 base of the junction left unmatched. The DNA of the CDR3 is TGCGCCAGCAGCTTGGCGGGAGGGGCGAACACCGGGGAGCTGTTTTTT. Protein product: CASSLAGGANTGELFF.

This rearrangement joins TRBV29-1 to TRBJ2-3; 10 positions agree with TRBD1. The trim removed 5 bases at V and 0 bases at J, leaving 8 bases unmatched. Germline V lookup: CDR1 SQVTM, CDR2 ANQGSEA. The CDR3 spans 16 residues. CDR3 nucleotides: TGCAGCGTTAGAGGGACAGGGGCCTCTAGCACAGATACGCAGTATTTT. It is translated as CSVRGTGASSTDTQYF.

The chain couples TRBV15 to TRBJ2-5; the D gene is possibly TRBD1 (7 bases). Germline V CDR1 and CDR2: LNHNV, YYDKDF (reference sequence). This CDR3 has 16 amino acids. The ends were cut back, 0 bases at V and 2 bases at J, with 13 bases in the middle. The CDR3 coding sequence is TGTGCCACCAGCAGAGAAGGAGGGGGCCCTCAAGAGACCCAGTACTTC. Translation gives CATSREGGGPQETQYF.

The V gene is TRBV29-1, the J gene TRBJ1-1; 8 bases map to TRBD1. Germline lookup yields CDR1 SQVTM and CDR2 ANQGSEA. The CDR3 runs to 13 residues. The J segment lost 7 bases and the V segment lost 7 bases, leaving 11 bases of the junction unmatched. The CDR3 region is CSAQGGGNLEAFF. The CDR3 DNA is TGCAGCGCACAGGGGGGGGGTAACCTTGAAGCTTTCTTT. Combining the CDR3 with reference TRBV29-1 and TRBJ1-1 gives the whole variable domain SAVISQKPSRDICQRGTSLTIQCQVDSQVTMMFWYRQQPGQSLTLIATANQGSEATYESGFVIDKFPISRPNLTFSTLTVSNMSPEDSSIYLCSAQGGGNLEAFFGQGTRLTVV.

The chain recombines TRBV2 with TRBJ2-7; TRBD1 matches at 7 bases. This CDR3 has 14 amino acids. Germline V gene sequence: CDR1 SNHLY, CDR2 FYNNEI. The ends lost 6 bases at V and 5 bases at J; junction bases unmatched: 10. This chain's CDR3 is CASRPGQSYHEQYF. The DNA for the CDR3 is TGTGCCAGCAGGCCGGGACAGTCTTACCACGAGCAGTACTTC.

The chain combines TRBV6-2 or TRBV6-3 with TRBJ1-1; D is uncertain. CDR1 MNHEY and CDR2 SVGEGT come from the germline V gene. The CDR3 consists of 15 residues. V was shortened by 5 bases and J by 5 bases, with 18 bases between the two germline ends. In nucleotides, the CDR3 is TGTGCCAGCAGTCTCCAGCTTGGGTCCGGGACTGAAGCTTTCTTT. It is translated as CASSLQLGSGTEAFF.